A selection of T cell receptor beta chains follows, all from one sample in a study of T cell repertoires in cytomegalovirus infection. Each CDR3 protein gets one entry after TCRdb re-called the reads with MiXCR. The sample shows more than 65,000 distinct CDR3 sequences, approximately 43% of them seen only once. Which antigens these TCRs recognize remains unknown. Sequenced here: CD8+ T cells from cultured PBMCs, sampled from culture after CMV antigen stimulation. These receptors were obtained from a human donor in good health (CMV status not recorded). Some clones in this sample may be carry-over from other donors' samples. The CDR3 runs from the conserved cysteine through the conserved F or W. D genes are given only for firm matches. Only some rows state a clone size, as once, few, many or a class for expanded clones.

cdr3_aa | cdr3_nt | j_call | clone_size | v_call | d_call
CASSSRLAGGSSYNEQFF | TGTGCCAGCAGCTCCCGACTAGCGGGAGGGAGCTCCTACAATGAGCAGTTCTTC | TRBJ2-1 | many | TRBV7-8 | TRBD2
CATGRTNQPQHF | TGTGCCACCGGACGTACCAATCAGCCCCAGCATTTT | TRBJ1-5 | NA | TRBV6-5 | NA
CASSPLPGHGGYEQYF | TGTGCCAGCAGCCCTCTCCCGGGACATGGGGGCTACGAGCAGTACTTC | TRBJ2-7 | NA | TRBV7-9 | NA
CASSPGTDTQYF | TGTGCCAGCTCTCCAGGGACAGATACGCAGTATTTT | TRBJ2-3 | NA | TRBV7-9 | NA
CSARLQGVNSPLHF | TGCAGTGCTAGATTACAGGGGGTAAATTCACCCCTCCACTTT | TRBJ1-6 | few | TRBV20-1 | TRBD1
CASSSRQGSIYEQYF | TGTGCCAGCAGTTCACGACAGGGTTCGATCTACGAGCAGTACTTC | TRBJ2-7 | NA | TRBV28 | TRBD1
CASSLSGSGNTIYF | TGCGCCAGCAGCTTAAGTGGGTCTGGAAACACCATATATTTT | TRBJ1-3 | NA | TRBV5-1 | NA
CASSSNPGLYYNEQFF | TGTGCCAGCAGCTCAAACCCTGGACTATACTACAATGAGCAGTTCTTC | TRBJ2-1 | NA | TRBV7-6 | NA
CASSQGTARELFF | TGCGCCAGCAGCCAAGGAACGGCTCGGGAGCTGTTTTTT | TRBJ2-2 | few | TRBV4-1 | NA
CASSGSLYEQYF | TGTGCCAGCAGCGGGTCGCTTTACGAGCAGTACTTC | TRBJ2-7 | NA | TRBV7-9 | NA
CSARTAGAKNIQYF | TGCAGTGCTAGAACAGCCGGAGCCAAAAACATTCAGTACTTC | TRBJ2-4 | NA | TRBV20-1 | NA
CASSPSPGTGGSQPQHF | TGTGCCAGCAGCCCCAGTCCCGGGACAGGGGGCAGTCAGCCCCAGCATTTT | TRBJ1-5 | NA | TRBV11-2 | TRBD1
CATSGGRQGNQPQHF | TGTGCCACCAGCGGGGGTAGACAGGGGAATCAGCCCCAGCATTTT | TRBJ1-5 | NA | TRBV15 | TRBD1
CASSSILLAEGDEQYF | TGTGCCAGCAGTTCCATCCTCCTAGCGGAAGGTGACGAGCAGTACTTC | TRBJ2-7 | NA | TRBV28 | TRBD2
CASSGRLSRYEQFF | TGTGCCAGCAGCGGTAGACTGAGTCGGTATGAGCAGTTCTTC | TRBJ2-1 | NA | TRBV7-9 | NA
CASSPGGNLQETQYF | TGTGCCAGCAGTCCAGGAGGCAACCTCCAAGAGACCCAGTACTTC | TRBJ2-5 | many | TRBV6-1 | NA
CASGLTILVDTSYNEQFF | TGTGCTAGTGGTTTGACCATATTAGTGGACACCTCCTACAATGAGCAGTTCTTC | TRBJ2-1 | NA | TRBV12-5 | NA
CSQRPPSGIIYEQYF | TGCAGCCAACGACCTCCATCCGGGATCATCTACGAGCAGTACTTC | TRBJ2-7 | NA | TRBV20-1 | NA
CASSLSSILNYGYTF | TGTGCCAGCAGTCTCTCATCCATACTCAACTATGGCTACACCTTC | TRBJ1-2 | NA | TRBV2 | NA
CSARSGLATYEQYF | TGCAGTGCTAGAAGCGGACTAGCGACCTACGAGCAGTACTTC | TRBJ2-7 | NA | TRBV20-1 | TRBD2
CASSEFDRGSYEQYF | TGTGCCAGCAGTGAATTTGACAGGGGGTCCTACGAGCAGTACTTC | TRBJ2-7 | once | TRBV6-1 | TRBD1
CASRGQGMGSYEQYF | TGTGCCAGCAGGGGACAGGGAATGGGGTCCTACGAGCAGTACTTC | TRBJ2-7 | NA | TRBV7-9 | TRBD1
CASSLGGKDTEAFF | TGTGCCAGCAGCTTGGGCGGTAAGGACACTGAAGCTTTCTTT | TRBJ1-1 | few | TRBV7-6 | NA
CASSLSRDGTEAFF | TGTGCCAGCAGTTTATCGAGGGACGGAACTGAAGCTTTCTTT | TRBJ1-1 | few | TRBV27 | NA
CASSLKREKAGELFF | TGTGCCAGCAGCTTGAAAAGGGAAAAAGCCGGGGAGCTGTTTTTT | TRBJ2-2 | NA | TRBV5-4 | NA
CASSGQGADTEAFF | TGTGCCAGCAGTGGTCAGGGGGCGGACACTGAAGCTTTCTTT | TRBJ1-1 | NA | TRBV12-3/TRBV12-4 | TRBD1
CASSDLAGVFYEQYF | TGTGCCAGCAGTGACCTAGCGGGAGTCTTCTACGAGCAGTACTTC | TRBJ2-7 | NA | TRBV6-5 | TRBD2
CSVRDTEPFNEQFF | TGCAGCGTTCGGGACACCGAGCCATTCAATGAGCAGTTCTTC | TRBJ2-1 | NA | TRBV29-1 | NA
CASSPSNTEAFF | TGTGCCAGCAGCCCCTCGAACACTGAAGCTTTCTTT | TRBJ1-1 | NA | TRBV7-9 | NA
CASKIDVPTSTADSGNTIYF | TGTGCCAGCAAGATTGACGTCCCTACCTCGACAGCCGACTCTGGAAACACCATATATTTT | TRBJ1-3 | NA | TRBV28 | NA
CASSEDRADYGYTF | TGTGCCAGCAGTGAGGACAGGGCGGACTATGGCTACACCTTC | TRBJ1-2 | NA | TRBV25-1 | TRBD1
CASSLNAPSYEQYF | TGTGCCAGCAGCTTAAACGCCCCCTCCTACGAGCAGTACTTC | TRBJ2-7 | NA | TRBV11-2 | NA
CASSLWQGRRTEAFF | TGTGCCAGCAGTTTATGGCAGGGGAGGAGGACTGAAGCTTTCTTT | TRBJ1-1 | few | TRBV27 | NA
CSVEDQDSYGYTF | TGCAGCGTTGAAGATCAGGACAGCTATGGCTACACCTTC | TRBJ1-2 | NA | TRBV29-1 | NA
CASSLNTGELFF | TGTGCCAGCAGCCTTAACACCGGGGAGCTGTTTTTT | TRBJ2-2 | NA | TRBV7-9 | NA
CASSPGLAGAEGEQFF | TGTGCCAGCAGCCCGGGACTAGCGGGAGCGGAGGGTGAGCAGTTCTTC | TRBJ2-1 | NA | TRBV7-3 | TRBD2
CARIRQGASYEQYF | TGTGCCAGAATTCGACAGGGGGCCTCCTACGAGCAGTACTTC | TRBJ2-7 | NA | TRBV28 | TRBD1
CASSIGTGAKNTEAFF | TGTGCCAGCAGCATCGGGACAGGGGCGAAGAACACTGAAGCTTTCTTT | TRBJ1-1 | once | TRBV5-5 | TRBD1
CASSWVAPQYNEQFF | TGCGCCAGCAGCTGGGTGGCACCCCAATACAATGAGCAGTTCTTC | TRBJ2-1 | few | TRBV5-1 | NA
CASSLADHFSGNTIYF | TGTGCCAGCAGCTTAGCGGACCACTTCTCTGGAAACACCATATATTTT | TRBJ1-3 | NA | TRBV7-2 | NA
CAWSVGAGANVLTF | TGTGCCTGGAGTGTGGGCGCTGGGGCCAACGTCCTGACTTTC | TRBJ2-6 | NA | TRBV30 | NA
CASSQAFSWRTGELFF | TGTGCCAGCAGCCAAGCATTCTCGTGGAGGACCGGGGAGCTGTTTTTT | TRBJ2-2 | NA | TRBV14 | NA
CSARVRDSANQPQHF | TGCAGTGCTAGAGTGCGGGACAGTGCGAATCAGCCCCAGCATTTT | TRBJ1-5 | NA | TRBV20-1 | TRBD1
CASSQVSNQPQHF | TGCGCCAGCAGCCAAGTTTCCAATCAGCCCCAGCATTTT | TRBJ1-5 | NA | TRBV4-1 | NA
CASRSEREGGNEQFF | TGTGCCAGCCGCAGTGAGCGGGAGGGAGGCAATGAGCAGTTCTTC | TRBJ2-1 | NA | TRBV7-3 | TRBD2
CASSLVSLNEQFF | TGTGCCAGCAGCTTGGTCTCCCTCAATGAGCAGTTCTTC | TRBJ2-1 | few | TRBV5-6 | NA
CASSRAGSGRASTDTQYF | TGTGCCAGCAGTCGAGCGGGGAGCGGGAGGGCTTCCACAGATACGCAGTATTTT | TRBJ2-3 | NA | TRBV28 | TRBD2
CASRNTDRYEPQHF | TGTGCCAGCAGGAACACGGACAGATACGAGCCCCAGCATTTT | TRBJ1-5 | few | TRBV12-3/TRBV12-4 | NA
CAIRLDNNEQFF | TGTGCCATCAGGCTTGACAACAATGAGCAGTTCTTC | TRBJ2-1 | NA | TRBV10-3 | NA
CASSQDQGLGITEAFF | TGCGCCAGCAGCCAAGATCAAGGGCTGGGCATCACTGAAGCTTTCTTT | TRBJ1-1 | NA | TRBV4-1 | NA
CSARDSIRTDFYYEQYF | TGCAGTGCTAGAGATTCCATCAGAACCGACTTCTACTACGAGCAGTACTTC | TRBJ2-7 | few | TRBV20-1 | NA
CASKSGSSYNEQFF | TGCGCCAGCAAGAGCGGGAGCTCCTACAATGAGCAGTTCTTC | TRBJ2-1 | NA | TRBV5-1 | TRBD2
CASSSQDGGYTF | TGTGCCAGCAGCTCCCAAGACGGTGGCTACACCTTC | TRBJ1-2 | NA | TRBV7-3 | NA
CASSLPPGLNTEAFF | TGTGCCAGCAGCTTACCCCCCGGGCTGAACACTGAAGCTTTCTTT | TRBJ1-1 | NA | TRBV11-2 | NA
CSAREGGALRSSYNSPLHF | TGCAGTGCTAGAGAGGGAGGCGCTTTAAGGAGCTCCTATAATTCACCCCTCCACTTT | TRBJ1-6 | few | TRBV20-1 | NA
CASSLAAPRGVETQYF | TGTGCCAGCAGCTTAGCCGCTCCCAGGGGCGTGGAGACCCAGTACTTC | TRBJ2-5 | NA | TRBV11-2 | NA
CASSTQTSGNPLAKNIQYF | TGTGCCAGTAGTACCCAGACTAGCGGGAACCCTCTAGCCAAAAACATTCAGTACTTC | TRBJ2-4 | NA | TRBV19 | TRBD2
CASSAGGELFF | TGTGCCAGCTCTGCGGGCGGGGAGCTGTTTTTT | TRBJ2-2 | few | TRBV12-3/TRBV12-4 | NA